These 4 T cell receptor beta chains were sequenced from one sample in a study of T-cell reconstitution after alpha-beta-depleted transplantation in children. Unique molecular identifiers were incorporated into the prepared TCRbeta library. TCRdb re-analysed the PCR reads in MiXCR, keeping a single row per CDR3 protein. Of some 200,000 distinct CDR3 sequences listed, 6.6% are singletons. The material was PBMCs, obtained before TCRalphabeta/CD19-depleted stem cell transplant. Receptors were obtained from a boy younger than 10 with acute lymphoblastic leukemia, due to receive a stem cell transplant.

This clonotype was counted ten times or more. The chain carries TRBV28 and TRBJ2-2; D unresolved. Trimming left V 10 bases short and J 4 bases short, with 4 bases between. Germline CDR1 reads MDHEN; CDR2 reads SYDVKM. The CDR3 is made up of 10 amino acids. In DNA form, the CDR3 reads TGTGCCACCTCCACCGGGGAGCTGTTTTTT. The encoded protein is CATSTGELFF.

As regards this clonotype: A read error may be the cause here, since a much bigger clone is one base away. The chain is built from TRBV3-1 and TRBJ1-1; a possible D gene is TRBD1 (5 bases). With 10 bases removed from V and 5 bases from J, the gap between germline ends came to 14 bases. This CDR3 has 12 amino acids. Germline CDR1 LGHDT, CDR2 YNNKEL (reference sequence). CDR3 loop: CAISSGETEAFF. CDR3 coding DNA: TGTGCCATCAGTTCGGGGGAAACTGAAGCTTTCTTT.

The rearrangement joins TRBV5-1 to TRBJ1-6; TRBD1 aligns across 8 bases. The germline V gene encodes CDR1 SGHRS and CDR2 YFSETQ. The CDR3 spans 14 residues. Unmatched junction bases numbered 5, after V lost 6 bases and J lost 6 bases. CDR3 protein: CASTAGGTNSPLHF. The CDR3 bases are TGCGCCAGCACCGCAGGGGGCACTAATTCACCCCTCCACTTT.

This chain joins TRBV28 and TRBJ2-3; D is unresolved. Trimming took 3 bases from V and 6 from J, leaving 10 bases between them. Germline loops: CDR1 MDHEN, CDR2 SYDVKM. The CDR3 sequence is 13 residues long. Written as DNA, the CDR3 is TGTGCCAGCAGTTTGCCCCCGGCGGATACGCAGTATTTT. Translating it yields CASSLPPADTQYF.